This T cell receptor beta chain was identified during a study of T cells in Graves' hyperthyroidism and ophthalmopathy. General study findings and limits: A 13 V-J model separated ophthalmopathy from stable hyperthyroidism.

For the diagnoses, clinical symptoms, serum thyroxine and TRAb, thyroid ultrasound and orbital computed tomography were used. TCR beta CDR3 regions were amplified from RNA transcripts. Carried out on the TCR CDR3, a first-round RT-PCR used the HTBI primer set. TCRdb fed the multiplex PCR reads into MiXCR, producing one record per CDR3 protein. The table lists about 300,000 distinct CDR3 sequences, more than 10% of them singletons, with about 8% in the top ten. From germline, CDR1 is DFQATT and CDR2 SNEGSKA (reference sequence). This CDR3 has 16 residues. The V segment lost 5 bases and the J segment 6 bases; nucleotides outside the gene matches: 14. This clonotype was counted a few times. The antigen is undetermined.

Sequences were obtained from blood. This chain connects TRBV20-1 to TRBJ2-1; 9 nucleotides line up with TRBD1. The receptor comes from a woman in her twenties or thirties with Graves' hyperthyroidism that later progressed to Graves' ophthalmopathy. The CDR3 DNA follows: TGCAGTGCTGAGAACCCCGGGACAGGGTGGCGCAATGAGCAGTTCTTC. Encoded protein: CSAENPGTGWRNEQFF.